This entry is about one T cell receptor beta chain. Its target is not known. Assay: immunoSEQ multiplex PCR; the TCRdb copy retains only in-frame clones and omits some. The sample includes 14,000 or so clones, about 80% of them seen just once. This specimen comes from a study of vaccination effects on CD4 cells after COVID-19. Study information: Participants were given two doses of BNT162b2 or mRNA-1273 vaccine. Findings and limits, study-wide: There was marked clonal contraction among infection- and vaccine-induced clones late after vaccination. Cross-reactivity with common cold coronaviruses was shown by only 1 of 255 vaccine-induced clones in healthy vaccinees.

Sequencing was preceded by expansion of antigen-specific CD4+ T cells with viral peptide pools in the ViraFEST assay. Cultured cells yielded isolated CD4+ T cells after about ten days. IL-2 medium took the place of half the medium on both days 3 and 7. From germline, CDR1 is MRHNA and CDR2 SNTAGT. The CDR3 spans 14 residues. Trimming cost V 4 bases and J 1 base; bases outside gene matches: 3. The receptor comes from a human donor who received a COVID-19 vaccine. The sample here was CD4+ T cells from PBMCs cultured with HCoV-229E spike peptides, taken before COVID-19 vaccination. This rearrangement joins TRBV6-4 to TRBJ1-1; 7 bases are shared with TRBD1. The CDR3 bases are TGTGCCAGCAGTGCCAGGGGGGAGAACACTGAAGCTTTCTTT. It codes for CASSARGENTEAFF.